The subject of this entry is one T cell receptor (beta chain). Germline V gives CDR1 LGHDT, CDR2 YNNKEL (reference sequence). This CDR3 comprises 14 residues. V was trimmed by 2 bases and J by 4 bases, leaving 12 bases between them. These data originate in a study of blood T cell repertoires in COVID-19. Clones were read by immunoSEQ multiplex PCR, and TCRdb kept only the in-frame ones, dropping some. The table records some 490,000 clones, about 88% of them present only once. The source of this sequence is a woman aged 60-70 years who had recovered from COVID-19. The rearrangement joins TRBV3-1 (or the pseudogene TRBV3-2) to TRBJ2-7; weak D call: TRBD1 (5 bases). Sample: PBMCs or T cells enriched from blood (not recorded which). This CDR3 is CASSQLPSGYEQYF. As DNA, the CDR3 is TGTGCCAGCAGCCAATTGCCTTCAGGGTACGAGCAGTACTTC.